One TCR beta chain is described in this entry. The antigen is not known. One base away lies a much larger clone, so this may be a sequencing read error. This record belongs to a study of CD8 T cells in ankylosing spondylitis. The CDR3 extends over 12 amino acids. Trimming removed 2 bases from V and 2 bases from J, with 2 bases in between. Germline V gene lookup returns CDR1 LGHDT and CDR2 YNNKEL (reference sequence). Study observations and caveats: Matched ankylosing spondylitis synovial fluid reportedly contained a significantly enriched population of disease-linked clones. Seemingly distinctive of ankylosing spondylitis blood was a TCR beta motif formed by eight highly homologous variants. Clones linked to disease, bearing a CD8+ phenotype, were relatively rare in peripheral blood.

Scientists made TCR beta libraries using quantitative 5'-RACE with molecular barcodes. TCRdb reanalysed the 5' RACE reads using MiXCR and keeps one entry per CDR3 protein. The table includes some 340,000 distinct CDR3 sequences, under 15% detected once. This chain links TRBV3-1 with TRBJ2-3, with unresolved D. The source material was blood, either unsorted or a sorted T cell fraction (not recorded which). The TCR comes from a male donor with ankylosing spondylitis or in good health (not recorded which). Written as DNA, the CDR3 is TGTGCCAGCAGCCAAACCACAGATACGCAGTATTTT. Protein: CASSQTTDTQYF.